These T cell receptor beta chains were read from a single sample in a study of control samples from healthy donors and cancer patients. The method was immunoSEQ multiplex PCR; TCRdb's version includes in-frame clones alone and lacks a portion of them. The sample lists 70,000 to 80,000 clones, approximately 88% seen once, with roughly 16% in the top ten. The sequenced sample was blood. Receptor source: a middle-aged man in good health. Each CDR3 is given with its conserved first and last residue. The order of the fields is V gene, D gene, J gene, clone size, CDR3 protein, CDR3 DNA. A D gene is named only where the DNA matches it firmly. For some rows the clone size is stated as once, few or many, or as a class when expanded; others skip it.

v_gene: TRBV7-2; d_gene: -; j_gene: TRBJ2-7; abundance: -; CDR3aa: CASSPLGSVVGQYF; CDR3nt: TGTGCCAGCAGCCCCCTTGGTTCTGTTGTTGGGCAGTACTTC
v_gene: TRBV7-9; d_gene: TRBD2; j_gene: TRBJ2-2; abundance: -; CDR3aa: CASSFGGRNTGELFF; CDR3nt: TGTGCCAGCAGCTTCGGCGGGAGGAACACCGGGGAGCTGTTTTTT
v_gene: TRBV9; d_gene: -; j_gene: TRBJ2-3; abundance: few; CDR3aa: CASSPTTDTQYF; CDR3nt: TGTGCCAGCAGCCCCACCACAGATACGCAGTATTTT
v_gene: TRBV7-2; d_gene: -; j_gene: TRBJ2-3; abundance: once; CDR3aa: CASSLEWALTNTDTQYF; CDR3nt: TGTGCCAGCAGCTTAGAATGGGCCCTTACCAACACAGATACGCAGTATTTT
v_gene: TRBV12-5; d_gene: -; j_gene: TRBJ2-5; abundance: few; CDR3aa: CASGPTTGYRNF; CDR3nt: TGTGCTAGTGGACCAACTACAGGGTATCGTAACTTC
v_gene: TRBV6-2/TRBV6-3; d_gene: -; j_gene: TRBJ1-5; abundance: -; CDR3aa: CASSYGDYSNQPQHF; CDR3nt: TGTGCCAGCAGTTACGGAGACTATAGCAATCAGCCCCAGCATTTT
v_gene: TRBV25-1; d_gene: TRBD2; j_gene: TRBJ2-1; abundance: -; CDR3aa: CASRSSGRSDNEQFF; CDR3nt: TGTGCCAGCAGGAGTAGCGGGAGGTCGGACAATGAGCAGTTCTTC
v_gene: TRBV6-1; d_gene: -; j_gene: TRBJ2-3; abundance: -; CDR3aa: CASSEWAVTDTQYF; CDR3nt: TGTGCCAGCAGTGAATGGGCAGTCACAGATACGCAGTATTTT
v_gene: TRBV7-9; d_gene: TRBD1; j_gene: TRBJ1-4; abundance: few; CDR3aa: CASSSGQGNEKLFF; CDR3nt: TGTGCCAGCAGCTCAGGACAGGGGAATGAAAAACTGTTTTTT
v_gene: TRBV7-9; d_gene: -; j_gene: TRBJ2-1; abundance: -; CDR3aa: CASSLGASYNEQFF; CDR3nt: TGTGCCAGCAGCTTAGGGGCTTCCTACAATGAGCAGTTCTTC
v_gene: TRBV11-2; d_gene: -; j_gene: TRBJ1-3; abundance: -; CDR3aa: CASSLGLSGNTIYF; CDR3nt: TGTGCCAGCAGCTTAGGGCTCTCTGGAAACACCATATATTTT
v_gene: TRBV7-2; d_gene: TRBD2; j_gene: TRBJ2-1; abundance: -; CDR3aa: CASSAGLASGQFF; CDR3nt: TGTGCCAGCAGCGCGGGACTAGCGAGCGGGCAGTTCTTC
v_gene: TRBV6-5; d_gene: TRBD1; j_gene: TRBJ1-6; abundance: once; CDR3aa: CASNRDRGPGPLHF; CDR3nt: TGTGCCAGCAACCGGGACAGGGGGCCCGGACCCCTCCACTTT
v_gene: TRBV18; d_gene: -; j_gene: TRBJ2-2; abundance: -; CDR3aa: CASSPPIDHTGELFF; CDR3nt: TGTGCCAGCTCACCACCTATAGATCACACCGGGGAGCTGTTTTTT
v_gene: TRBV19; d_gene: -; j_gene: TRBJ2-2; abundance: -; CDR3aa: CASSPQVWGTGELFF; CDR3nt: TGTGCCAGTAGCCCCCAGGTTTGGGGCACCGGGGAGCTGTTTTTT
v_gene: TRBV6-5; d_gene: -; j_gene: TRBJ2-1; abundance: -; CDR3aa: CASSQPSTNEQFF; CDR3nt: TGTGCCAGCAGTCAACCTAGCACCAATGAGCAGTTCTTC
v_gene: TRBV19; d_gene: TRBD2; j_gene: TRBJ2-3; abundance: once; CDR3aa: CASSTRLAGRGDTQYF; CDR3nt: TGTGCCAGTAGTACACGACTAGCGGGGCGGGGAGATACGCAGTATTTT
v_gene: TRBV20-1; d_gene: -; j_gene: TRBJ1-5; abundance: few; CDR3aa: CSASIAGGNQPQHF; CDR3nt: TGCAGTGCTAGTATAGCGGGGGGTAATCAGCCCCAGCATTTT
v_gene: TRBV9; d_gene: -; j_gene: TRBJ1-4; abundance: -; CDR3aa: CASSVSGNRNEKLFF; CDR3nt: TGTGCCAGCAGCGTGTCTGGCAACCGTAATGAAAAACTGTTTTTT
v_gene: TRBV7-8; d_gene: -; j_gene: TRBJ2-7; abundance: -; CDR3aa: CASSSLGRAYEQYF; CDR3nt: TGTGCCAGCAGCAGTTTGGGCAGAGCCTACGAGCAGTACTTC
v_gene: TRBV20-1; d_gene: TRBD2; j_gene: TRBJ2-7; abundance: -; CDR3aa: CSASPGGSSYEQYF; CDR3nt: TGCAGTGCTAGTCCCGGGGGGAGCTCCTACGAGCAGTACTTC
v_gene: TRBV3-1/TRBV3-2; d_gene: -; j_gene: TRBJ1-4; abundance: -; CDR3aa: CAIDPHSANEKLFF; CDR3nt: TGTGCCATCGACCCCCACTCTGCGAATGAAAAACTGTTTTTT
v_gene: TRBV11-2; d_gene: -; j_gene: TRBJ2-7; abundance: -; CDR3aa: CASSSLRTYEQYF; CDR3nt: TGTGCCAGCAGCTCCCTCCGGACCTACGAGCAGTACTTC
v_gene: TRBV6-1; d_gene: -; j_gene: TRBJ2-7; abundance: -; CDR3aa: CASSEASYQTSYEQYF; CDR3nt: TGTGCCAGCAGTGAAGCGTCCTATCAAACTTCCTACGAGCAGTACTTC
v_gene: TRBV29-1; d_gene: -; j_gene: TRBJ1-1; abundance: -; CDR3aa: CSVRSGGGGNTEAFF; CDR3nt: TGCAGCGTTAGGTCCGGGGGCGGGGGTAACACTGAAGCTTTCTTT
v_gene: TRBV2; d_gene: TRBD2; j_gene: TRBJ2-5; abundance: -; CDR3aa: CASTKQREVETQYF; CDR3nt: TGTGCCAGCACCAAACAGCGGGAGGTGGAGACCCAGTACTTC
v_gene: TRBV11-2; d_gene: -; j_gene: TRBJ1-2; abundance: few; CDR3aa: CASSSRGNYGYTF; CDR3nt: TGTGCCAGCAGCTCCAGGGGTAACTATGGCTACACCTTC
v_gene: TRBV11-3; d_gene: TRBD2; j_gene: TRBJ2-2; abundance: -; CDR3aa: CASSGLAGGSNTGELFF; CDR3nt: TGTGCCAGCAGCGGTTTAGCGGGAGGCTCGAACACCGGGGAGCTGTTTTTT
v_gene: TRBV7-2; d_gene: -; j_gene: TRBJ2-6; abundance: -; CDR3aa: CASSIRPAGFSSGANVLTF; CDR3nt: TGTGCCAGCAGCATAAGGCCGGCAGGGTTTTCCTCTGGGGCCAACGTCCTGACTTTC
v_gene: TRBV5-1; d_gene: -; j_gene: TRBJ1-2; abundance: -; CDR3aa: CASSRGGADYGYTF; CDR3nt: TGCGCCAGCAGCCGCGGTGGGGCCGACTATGGCTACACCTTC
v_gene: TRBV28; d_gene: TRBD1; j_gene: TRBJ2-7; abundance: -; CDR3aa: CASLSPGQGANEQYF; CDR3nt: TGTGCCAGCCTCTCACCGGGACAGGGAGCGAACGAGCAGTACTTC
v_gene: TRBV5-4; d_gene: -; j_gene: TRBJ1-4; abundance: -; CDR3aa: CASSLGGNGEKLFF; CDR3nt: TGTGCCAGCAGCTTGGGCGGGAACGGTGAAAAACTGTTTTTT
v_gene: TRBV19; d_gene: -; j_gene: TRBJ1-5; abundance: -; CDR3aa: CASSTHRDGRNQPQHF; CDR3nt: TGTGCCAGTAGTACCCACCGGGACGGCCGCAATCAGCCCCAGCATTTT
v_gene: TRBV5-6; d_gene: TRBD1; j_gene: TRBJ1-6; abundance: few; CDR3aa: CASSRDRANSPLHF; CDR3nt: TGTGCCAGCAGCCGGGACAGGGCTAATTCACCCCTCCACTTT
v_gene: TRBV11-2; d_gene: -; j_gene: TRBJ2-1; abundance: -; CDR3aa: CASSTGLGVYEQFF; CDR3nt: TGTGCCAGCAGCACCGGCCTGGGGGTATATGAGCAGTTCTTC
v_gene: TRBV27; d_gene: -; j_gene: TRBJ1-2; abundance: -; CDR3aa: CASSMGRFYGYTF; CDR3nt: TGTGCCAGCAGTATGGGACGGTTTTATGGCTACACCTTC
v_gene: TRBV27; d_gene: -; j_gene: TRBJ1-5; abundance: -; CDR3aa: CASASWGSNQPQHF; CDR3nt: TGTGCCAGCGCCAGTTGGGGTAGCAATCAGCCCCAGCATTTT
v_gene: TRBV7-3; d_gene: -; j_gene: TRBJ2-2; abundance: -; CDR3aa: CASSFGTPNTGELFF; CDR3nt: TGTGCCAGCAGCTTCGGGACCCCGAACACCGGGGAGCTGTTTTTT
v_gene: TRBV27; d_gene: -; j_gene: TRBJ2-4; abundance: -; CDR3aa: CASRGKAGLAKNIQYF; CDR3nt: TGTGCCAGCAGGGGAAAGGCAGGACTAGCCAAAAACATTCAGTACTTC
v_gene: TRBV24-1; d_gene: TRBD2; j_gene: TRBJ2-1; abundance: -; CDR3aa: CATSDDGLAEYNEQFF; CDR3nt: TGTGCCACCAGTGATGATGGACTAGCGGAGTACAATGAGCAGTTCTTC
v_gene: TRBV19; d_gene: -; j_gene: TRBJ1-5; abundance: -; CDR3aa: CASSIRSHLNNQPQHF; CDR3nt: TGTGCCAGTAGTATCCGCAGCCATCTTAACAATCAGCCCCAGCATTTT
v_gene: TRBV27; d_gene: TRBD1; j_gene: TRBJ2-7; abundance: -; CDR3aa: CASSLGAGGTYEQYF; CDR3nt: TGTGCCAGCAGCCTGGGGGCAGGGGGCACCTACGAGCAGTACTTC
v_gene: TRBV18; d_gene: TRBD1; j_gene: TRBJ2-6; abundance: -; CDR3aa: CASSPPNRGLSGANVLTF; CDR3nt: TGTGCCAGCTCACCACCGAACAGGGGGCTTTCTGGGGCCAACGTCCTGACTTTC
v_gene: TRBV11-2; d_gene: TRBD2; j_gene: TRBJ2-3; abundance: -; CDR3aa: CASSPWSGRAGGDTQYF; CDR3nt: TGTGCCAGCAGTCCGTGGAGCGGGAGGGCCGGGGGAGATACGCAGTATTTT
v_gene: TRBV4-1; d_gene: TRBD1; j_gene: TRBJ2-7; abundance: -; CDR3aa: CASSRGQGLSYEQYF; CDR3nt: TGCGCCAGCAGCCGAGGACAGGGTCTCTCCTACGAGCAGTACTTC
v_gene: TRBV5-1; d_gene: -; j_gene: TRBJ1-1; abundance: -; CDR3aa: CASSLEGRVNTEAFF; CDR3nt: TGCGCCAGCAGCTTGGAAGGCAGGGTCAACACTGAAGCTTTCTTT
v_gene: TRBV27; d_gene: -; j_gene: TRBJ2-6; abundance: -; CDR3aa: CASSSYGFSGANVLTF; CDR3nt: TGTGCCAGCAGTTCGTACGGGTTCTCTGGGGCCAACGTCCTGACTTTC
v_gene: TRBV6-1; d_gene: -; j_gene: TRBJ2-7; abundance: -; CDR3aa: CASSEATSRPYEQYF; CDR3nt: TGTGCCAGCAGTGAAGCGACCAGCCGACCCTACGAGCAGTACTTC
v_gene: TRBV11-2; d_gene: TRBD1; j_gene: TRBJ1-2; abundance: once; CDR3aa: CASSLTGEAYGYTF; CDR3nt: TGTGCCAGCAGCTTAACAGGGGAAGCCTATGGCTACACCTTC
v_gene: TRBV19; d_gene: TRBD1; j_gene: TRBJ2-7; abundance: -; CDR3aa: CASSIRGTGAYEQYF; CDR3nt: TGTGCCAGTAGTATAAGGGGGACAGGGGCCTACGAGCAGTACTTC
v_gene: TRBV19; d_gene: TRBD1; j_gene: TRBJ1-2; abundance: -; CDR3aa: CASSMGQIGGYTF; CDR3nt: TGTGCCAGTAGTATGGGACAGATTGGTGGCTACACCTTC
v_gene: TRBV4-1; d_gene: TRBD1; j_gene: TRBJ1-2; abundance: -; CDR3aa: CASSQEGTGGFYGYTF; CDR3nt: TGCGCCAGCAGCCAAGAAGGGACAGGGGGATTCTATGGCTACACCTTC
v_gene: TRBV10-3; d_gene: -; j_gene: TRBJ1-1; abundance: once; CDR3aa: CAISEPRTDRAFF; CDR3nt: TGTGCCATCAGTGAGCCAAGGACCGACAGAGCTTTCTTT
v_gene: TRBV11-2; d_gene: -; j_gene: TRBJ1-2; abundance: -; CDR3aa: CASSLAGAGGYTF; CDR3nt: TGTGCCAGCAGCTTAGCAGGGGCGGGGGGCTACACCTTC